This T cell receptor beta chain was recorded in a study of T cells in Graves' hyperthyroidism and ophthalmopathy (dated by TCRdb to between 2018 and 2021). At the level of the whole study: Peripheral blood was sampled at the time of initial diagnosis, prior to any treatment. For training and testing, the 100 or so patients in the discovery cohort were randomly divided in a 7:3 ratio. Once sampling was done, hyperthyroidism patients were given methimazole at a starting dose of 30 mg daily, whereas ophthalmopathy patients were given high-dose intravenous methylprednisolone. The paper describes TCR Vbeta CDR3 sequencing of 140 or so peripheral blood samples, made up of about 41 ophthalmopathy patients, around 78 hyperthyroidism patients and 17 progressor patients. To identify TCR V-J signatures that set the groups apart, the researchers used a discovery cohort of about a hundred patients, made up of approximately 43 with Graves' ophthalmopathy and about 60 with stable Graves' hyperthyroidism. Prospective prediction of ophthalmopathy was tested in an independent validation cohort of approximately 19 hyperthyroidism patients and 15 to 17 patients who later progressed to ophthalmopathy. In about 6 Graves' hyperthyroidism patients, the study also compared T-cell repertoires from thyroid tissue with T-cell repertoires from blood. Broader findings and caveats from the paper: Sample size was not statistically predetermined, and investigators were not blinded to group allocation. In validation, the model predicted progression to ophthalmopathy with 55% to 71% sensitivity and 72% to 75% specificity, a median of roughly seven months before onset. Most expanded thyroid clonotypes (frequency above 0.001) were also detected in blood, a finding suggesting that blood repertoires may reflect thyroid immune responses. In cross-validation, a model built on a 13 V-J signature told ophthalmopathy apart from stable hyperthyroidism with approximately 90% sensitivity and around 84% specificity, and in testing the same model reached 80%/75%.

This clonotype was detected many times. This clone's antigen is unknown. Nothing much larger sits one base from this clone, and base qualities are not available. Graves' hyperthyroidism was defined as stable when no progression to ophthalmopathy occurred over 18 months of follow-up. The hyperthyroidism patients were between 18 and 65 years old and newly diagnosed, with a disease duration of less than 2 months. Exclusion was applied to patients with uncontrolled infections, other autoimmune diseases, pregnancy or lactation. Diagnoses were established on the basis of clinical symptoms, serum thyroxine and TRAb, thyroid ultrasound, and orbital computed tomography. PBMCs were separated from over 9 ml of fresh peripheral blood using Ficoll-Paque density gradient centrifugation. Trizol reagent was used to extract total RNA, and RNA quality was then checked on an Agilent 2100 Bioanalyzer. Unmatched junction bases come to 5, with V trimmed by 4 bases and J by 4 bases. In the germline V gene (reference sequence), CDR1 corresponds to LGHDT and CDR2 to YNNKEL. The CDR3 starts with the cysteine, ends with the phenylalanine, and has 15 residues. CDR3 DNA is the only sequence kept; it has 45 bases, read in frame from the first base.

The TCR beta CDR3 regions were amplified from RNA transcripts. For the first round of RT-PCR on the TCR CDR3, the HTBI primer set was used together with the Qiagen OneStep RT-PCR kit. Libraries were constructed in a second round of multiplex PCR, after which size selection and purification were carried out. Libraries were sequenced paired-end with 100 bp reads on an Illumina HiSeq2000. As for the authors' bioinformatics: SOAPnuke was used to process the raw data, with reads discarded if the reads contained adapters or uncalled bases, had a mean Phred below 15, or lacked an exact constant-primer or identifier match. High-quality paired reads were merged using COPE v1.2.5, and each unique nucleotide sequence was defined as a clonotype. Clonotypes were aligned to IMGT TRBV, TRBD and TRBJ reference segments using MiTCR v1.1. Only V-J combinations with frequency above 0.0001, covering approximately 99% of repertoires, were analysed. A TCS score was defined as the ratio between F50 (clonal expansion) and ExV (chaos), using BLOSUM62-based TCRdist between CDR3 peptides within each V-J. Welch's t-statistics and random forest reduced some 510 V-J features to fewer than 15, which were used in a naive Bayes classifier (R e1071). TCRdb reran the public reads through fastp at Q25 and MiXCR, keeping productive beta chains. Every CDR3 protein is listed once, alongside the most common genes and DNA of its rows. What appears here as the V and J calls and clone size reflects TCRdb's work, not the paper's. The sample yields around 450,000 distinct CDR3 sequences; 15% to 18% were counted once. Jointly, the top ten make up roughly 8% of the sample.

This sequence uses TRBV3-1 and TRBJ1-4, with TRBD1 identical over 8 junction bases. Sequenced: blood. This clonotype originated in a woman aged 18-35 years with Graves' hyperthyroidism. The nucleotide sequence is TGTGCCAGCAGCCGAGACAGGGGCATTAATGAAAAACTGTTTTTT. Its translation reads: CASSRDRGINEKLFF.